The source of this T cell receptor (beta chain) is a study of CD8 T cells in ankylosing spondylitis (dated by TCRdb to the late 2010s). Describing the broader study: To find TCR variants linked to disease, the study profiled T cell receptor beta repertoires in ankylosing spondylitis patients and healthy donors. The full study cohort comprised 25 or so ankylosing spondylitis patients and 110 or so healthy donors. Peripheral blood samples were taken, and synovial fluid was additionally collected from ankylosing spondylitis patients. Study-level results and caveats: Some motif variants were previously reported in synovial fluid and blood of reactive arthritis patients, suggesting common disease-initiation mechanisms. A TCR beta motif made up of several highly homologous amino acid variants appeared to be characteristic of blood from ankylosing spondylitis patients. The disease-linked clones had a CD8+ phenotype and were found at relatively low frequencies in peripheral blood. Significant enrichment of the disease-linked clones was reported in matched synovial fluid samples from ankylosing spondylitis patients.

The junction carries 15 bases between V and J, which are trimmed by 0 bases and 4 bases respectively. The CDR3 runs 16 amino acids, cysteine and phenylalanine included. Only the CDR3 region is kept as DNA, spanning 48 bases read in frame from base 1. For CDR1 and CDR2, the germline V gene lists MGHRA and YSYEKL. This clonotype was observed a few times. Which antigen it targets is not known. No base quality values were provided; no much bigger clone lies one nucleotide off. TCRdb lists the instrument as Illumina HiSeq 2500. Quantitative 5'-RACE with molecular barcodes was used to prepare TCR beta libraries. As for how the authors treated the data: A new computational method based on a probabilistic model of VDJ rearrangement was used to identify disease-linked TCR variants. The raw public data were reprocessed by TCRdb itself: fastp quality trimming at Q25, MiXCR clonotype calling, in-frame beta chains only. Every CDR3 protein is listed once, alongside the most common genes and DNA of its rows. In this record, the V and J calls reflect TCRdb's handling and not the investigators' own analysis. Here the sample has over 200,000 distinct CDR3 sequences; roughly 18% occur a single time. About 39% of the sample is in the top ten clones.

The receptor comes from a male donor with ankylosing spondylitis. Sequenced input: blood, either unsorted or a sorted T cell fraction (not recorded which). The V and J segments used are TRBV4-1 and TRBJ1-2; TRBD1 is possibly the D segment (6 matching bases). In nucleotide form, the sequence is TGCGCCAGCAGCCAAGATGCAGGATCGACAGGCTATGGCTACACCTTC. This sequence encodes CASSQDAGSTGYGYTF.